This passage covers 22 T cell receptor beta chains from one sample sequenced in a study of blood T cell repertoires in COVID-19. The data were produced by immunoSEQ multiplex PCR, yet TCRdb's version contains in-frame clones alone and is incomplete. The table has 270,000 or so clones, approximately 86% seen once. Sequencing was done on a sample of PBMCs or T cells enriched from blood (not recorded which). The receptors shown here come from a woman between 18 and 29 years old who had recovered from COVID-19.

The chain combines TRBV30 with TRBJ2-7, with TRBD2 matching over 12 bases. Unmatched junction bases numbered 10, after V lost 5 bases and J lost 5 bases. This CDR3 is built from 15 residues. CDR1 is GTSNPN and CDR2 is SVGIG in the germline V gene (reference sequence). CDR3 sequence reads: CAWAPGLAGNDEQYF. CDR3 nucleotide sequence: TGTGCCTGGGCCCCCGGACTAGCGGGGAACGACGAGCAGTACTTC.

The V and J genes are TRBV5-1 and TRBJ2-3; 7 bases agree with TRBD1. The CDR3 totals 14 residues. Looked up from germline, CDR1 is SGHRS and CDR2 is YFSETQ. V gave up 4 bases and J gave up 0 bases; unmatched junction bases: 2. CDR3 sequence (DNA): TGCGCCAGCAGCGGGACAGCCAGCACAGATACGCAGTATTTT. It translates to CASSGTASTDTQYF.

The CDR3 is CASSSLAGVHFEQFF. In DNA, the CDR3 is TGTGCCAGCAGTTCCCTAGCGGGAGTACACTTTGAGCAGTTCTTC. The chain couples TRBV27 to TRBJ2-1, with TRBD2 identical over 10 bases. This CDR3 spans 15 amino acids. CDR1 is MNHEY, CDR2 SMNVEV, per germline (reference sequence). The V gene end was trimmed by 4 bases and the J gene end by 9 bases; junction bases not matched to a gene: 9.

The genes are TRBV7-6 and TRBJ1-5; TRBD1 is a possible D gene (5 bases). CDR3 length: 15 amino acids. Per the germline V gene, CDR1 is SGHVS and CDR2 is FNYEAQ. The ends were cut back, 5 bases at V and 4 bases at J, with 15 bases in the middle. The CDR3, as DNA: TGTGCCAGCAGCCCGGACGGGGGATTTAATCAGCCCCAGCATTTT. Amino acid sequence: CASSPDGGFNQPQHF.

This rearrangement joins TRBV19 to TRBJ2-3, with TRBD2 identical over 13 bases. Germline CDR1 is LNHDA and CDR2 is SQIVND (reference sequence). This CDR3 comprises 16 residues. After removal of 7 bases from V and 2 bases from J, the junction contained 6 bases not matched to a gene. CDR3 in amino acids: CASTRTSGSLTDTQYF. The CDR3 DNA reads TGTGCCAGTACGAGGACTAGCGGGAGCCTCACAGATACGCAGTATTTT.

The rearrangement joins TRBV11-2 to TRBJ1-4; no definite D call. CDR1 and CDR2 (germline): SGHAT, FQNNGV. V was pared by 5 bases and J by 10 bases, with 5 bases between. This CDR3 spans 10 amino acids. The CDR3 region is CASSGPKLFF. The CDR3 DNA follows: TGTGCCAGCAGCGGCCCAAAACTGTTTTTT.

The chain couples TRBV10-2 to TRBJ2-7, with unresolved D. CDR3 size: 12 residues. Trimming removed 3 bases from V and 3 bases from J, with 6 bases in between. CDR1 and CDR2 (germline): WSHSY, SAAADI. The CDR3 DNA reads TGCGCCAGCAGTGAACAGTTCTACGAGCAGTACTTC. This codes for CASSEQFYEQYF.

The chain uses TRBV18 and TRBJ2-2; no clear D gene. CDR1 and CDR2 (germline): KGHSH, LQKENI. V lost 2 bases, J lost 2 bases, and 3 bases lay in between. This CDR3 spans 13 amino acids. CDR3 sequence reads: CASSPLNTGELFF. The CDR3 DNA is TGTGCCAGCTCACCATTAAACACCGGGGAGCTGTTTTTT.

The V call is TRBV5-1, the J call TRBJ2-7; D possibly corresponds to TRBD2 (7 bases). Germline-derived CDR1 and CDR2 are SGHRS and YFSETQ. Trimming shortened V by 4 bases and J by 7 bases, and 24 bases separated the two germline ends. The CDR3 spans 16 residues. CDR3 protein: CASSPVGGPTYEEQYF. Here the CDR3 DNA reads TGCGCCAGCAGCCCGGTGGGGGGGCCTACCTACGAGGAGCAGTACTTC.

The chain is built from TRBV28 and TRBJ2-7, with 13 bases lining up with TRBD2. Trimming cost V 5 bases and J 3 bases; bases outside gene matches: 7. Per germline, CDR1 MDHEN and CDR2 SYDVKM. This CDR3 has 16 residues. In nucleotides, the CDR3 is TGTGCCAGCAGTCCACCGGGACTAGCGGGGCTCTACGAGCAGTACTTC. Translating gives CASSPPGLAGLYEQYF.

This chain links TRBV4-2 with TRBJ2-3; a possible D gene is TRBD2 (6 bases). The CDR3 spans 15 residues. The ends were cut back, 0 bases at V and 3 bases at J, with 10 bases in the middle. The germline gives CDR1 LGHNA, CDR2 YNFKEQ. The CDR3 sequence is CASSQERRATDTQYF. CDR3 coding DNA: TGTGCCAGCAGCCAAGAACGGAGGGCAACAGATACGCAGTATTTT.

In nucleotides, the CDR3 is TGTGCCAGCAGTTTTCCCTTTTGGGACAGGGCCGATCTCCCTTCCTACGAGCAGTACTTC. Translating gives CASSFPFWDRADLPSYEQYF. The J gene is TRBJ2-7, the V gene TRBV28; 9 bases map to TRBD1. Germline V gene sequence: CDR1 MDHEN, CDR2 SYDVKM. Trimming cost V 3 bases and J 1 base; bases outside gene matches: 19. This CDR3 comprises 20 residues.

This clone was detected once. The CDR3 is CASSLRTGLSGYTF. CDR3 nucleotides: TGTGCCAGCAGCTTAAGGACAGGGTTAAGTGGCTACACCTTC. The gene calls are TRBV7-8 and TRBJ1-2; TRBD1 matches 8 bases. Germline values: CDR1 SGHVS, CDR2 FQNEAQ. CDR3 length: 14 amino acids. J was trimmed by 7 bases and V by 2 bases; bases with no gene match: 6.

J is TRBJ2-7 and V is TRBV3-1 (or the pseudogene TRBV3-2); TRBD2 matches at 11 bases. Looked up from germline, CDR1 is LGHDT and CDR2 is YNNKEL (reference sequence). This CDR3 is 17 amino acids long. V gave up 0 bases and J gave up 6 bases; unmatched junction bases: 10. CDR3 sequence: CASSQERSSGGRPEQYF. In DNA form, the CDR3 reads TGTGCCAGCAGCCAAGAGAGGTCTAGCGGGGGGCGGCCCGAGCAGTACTTC.

V is TRBV5-4 and J is TRBJ2-1; 9 nucleotides agree with TRBD2. CDR1 and CDR2 from the germline V gene are SGHNT and YYREEE (reference sequence). Trimming took 4 bases from V and 6 from J; bases not matched to a gene: 8. The CDR3 runs 15 residues. As DNA, the CDR3 is TGTGCCAGCAGCCCCCGCGGGGGGGAAATCAATGAGCAGTTCTTC. The encoded protein is CASSPRGGEINEQFF.

CDR3 sequence reads: CASKQNRGDGYTF. CDR3 in DNA: TGTGCCAGCAAACAGAACAGGGGCGATGGCTACACCTTC. The chain uses TRBV12-3 or TRBV12-4 and TRBJ1-2; 7 bases map to TRBD1. Unmatched junction bases numbered 8, after V lost 7 bases and J lost 6 bases. This CDR3 region has 13 residues.

The chain joins TRBV4-1 to TRBJ2-7; 8 bases line up with TRBD1. The V gene end was trimmed by 0 bases and the J gene end by 3 bases; junction bases not matched to a gene: 7. This CDR3 has 16 amino acids. Germline CDR1 and CDR2: MGHRA and YSYEKL. The CDR3 sequence: CASSQDLGQGLYEQYF. CDR3 nucleotide sequence: TGCGCCAGCAGCCAAGATTTAGGACAGGGACTCTACGAGCAGTACTTC.

The genes are TRBV5-1 and TRBJ2-5; 7 positions match TRBD1. Germline V gives CDR1 SGHRS, CDR2 YFSETQ. The V and J ends lost 1 base and 2 bases, in that order; junction bases with no gene match: 5. This CDR3 has 15 amino acids. The CDR3 region is CASSLHRTGQETQYF. CDR3 nucleotide sequence: TGCGCCAGCAGCTTGCATCGGACAGGACAAGAGACCCAGTACTTC.

The chain is built from TRBV24-1 and TRBJ2-5; possibly TRBD2 for D (6 bases). The CDR3 has 16 amino acids. Germline CDR1 is KGHDR and CDR2 is SFDVKD. V was shortened by 4 bases and J by 4 bases, with 18 bases between the two germline ends. The CDR3 loop is CATSDPSYVGGETQYF. The CDR3 nucleotides are TGTGCCACCAGTGACCCGTCGTATGTGGGGGGAGAGACCCAGTACTTC.

J is TRBJ1-2 and V is TRBV7-2; 7 positions agree with TRBD1. CDR3 length: 15 residues. CDR1 is SGHTA and CDR2 is FQGNSA in the germline V gene. With 5 bases clipped from V and 4 bases from J, the junction kept 10 bases outside the gene matches. For the CDR3, the DNA is TGTGCCAGCAGCGGATCGGGACAGACAACCTATGGCTACACCTTC. It codes for CASSGSGQTTYGYTF.

The chain employs TRBV10-3 and TRBJ1-2; the D is unclear. The CDR3 loop spans 12 amino acids. V gave up 3 bases and J gave up 5 bases, with 7 bases separating them. The germline gives CDR1 ENHRY, CDR2 SYGVKD. The CDR3 DNA follows: TGTGCCATCAGTGATGGCCAATATGGCTACACCTTC. Translation: CAISDGQYGYTF.

The rearrangement joins TRBV6-5 to TRBJ1-6; 7 bases match TRBD1. The J segment lost 8 bases and the V segment lost 6 bases, leaving 7 bases of the junction unmatched. The CDR3 spans 14 residues. CDR1 MNHEY and CDR2 SVGAGI come from the germline V gene. The CDR3 protein is CASSNRGTDSPLHF. In DNA form, the CDR3 reads TGTGCCAGCAGCAACAGGGGCACGGATTCACCCCTCCACTTT.